This T cell receptor (beta chain) was documented in a study of blood T cell repertoires in COVID-19. Study information: Both acute and convalescent COVID-19 samples were obtained from the United States, Italy and Spain. In each case, the material was cDNA or gDNA derived from T cells, B-cell-depleted T cells, or PBMCs.

The authors' processing: Amplification with reference gene primers provided the estimates of nucleated cell counts. The protocol was immunoSEQ multiplex PCR, while the TCRdb copy is restricted to in-frame clones and leaves out a portion. The DNA was the basis for D and trimming; V, J and clone size are from that table. The repertoire holds roughly 280,000 clones, with 70% to 90% as singletons. Sequenced sample: peripheral blood. This TCR was recovered from a woman aged 70-85 years with acute or convalescent COVID-19.

CDR3 loop: CAWSVTTAGGSYTF. The CDR3 DNA follows: TGTGCCTGGAGTGTAACGACAGCTGGAGGGAGCTACACCTTC. The V call is TRBV30, the J call TRBJ1-2, with a possible D match to TRBD1 (5 bases). This CDR3 is built from 14 residues. Between the trimmed V and J ends, which lost 0 bases and 9 bases, there was a span of 17 bases. CDR1 GTSNPN and CDR2 SVGIG come from the germline V gene (reference sequence).